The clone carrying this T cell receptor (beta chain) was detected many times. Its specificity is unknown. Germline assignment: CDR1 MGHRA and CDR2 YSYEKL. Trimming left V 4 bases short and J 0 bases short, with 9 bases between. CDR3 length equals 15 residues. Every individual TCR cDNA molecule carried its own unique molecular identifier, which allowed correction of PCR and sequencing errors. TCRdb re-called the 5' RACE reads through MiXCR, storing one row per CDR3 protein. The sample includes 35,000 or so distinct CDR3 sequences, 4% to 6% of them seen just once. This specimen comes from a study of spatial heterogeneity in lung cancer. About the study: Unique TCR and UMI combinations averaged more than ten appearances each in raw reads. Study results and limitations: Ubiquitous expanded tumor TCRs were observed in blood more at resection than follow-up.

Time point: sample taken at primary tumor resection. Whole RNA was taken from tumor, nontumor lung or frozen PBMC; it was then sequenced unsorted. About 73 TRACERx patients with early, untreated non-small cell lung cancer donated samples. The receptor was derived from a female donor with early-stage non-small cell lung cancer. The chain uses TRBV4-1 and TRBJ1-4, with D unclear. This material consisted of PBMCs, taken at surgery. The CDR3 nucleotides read TGCGCCAGCAGCCGTACAGCAGCAACTAATGAAAAACTGTTTTTT. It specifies CASSRTAATNEKLFF.